Below, 3 T cell receptor beta chains from the same sample are listed, as sequenced in a study of blood T cell repertoires in COVID-19 (dated by TCRdb to about 2020). Library prep was done by the immunoSEQ multiplex PCR assay. What TCRdb holds here is the immuneACCESS table cut down to in-frame rearrangements. Part of the clones is not present; checked against another copy, under half of the missing clones reflect an unresolved V gene, and the others are unexplained. Present in this sample are a few hundred thousand clones, roughly 85% of which were seen just once. Approximately 5.1% of the sample is in the top ten clones. The sample was peripheral blood. These receptors all come from a man aged 45-60 years with active or convalescent COVID-19.

This chain links TRBV25-1 with TRBJ2-1; 12 bases align to TRBD2. Germline values: CDR1 MGHDK, CDR2 SYGVNS. This CDR3 region has 16 residues. The V and J ends lost 2 bases and 5 bases, in that order; junction bases with no gene match: 4. CDR3 coding DNA: TGTGCCAGCAGTGAAGCTACTAGCGGGGGGAACAATGAGCAGTTCTTC. It yields the protein CASSEATSGGNNEQFF.

The chain uses TRBV5-1 and TRBJ1-1, with D possibly matching TRBD1 (6 bases). V was clipped by 4 bases and J by 2 bases, with 12 bases between them. The CDR3 runs to 14 residues. Germline V gene lookup returns CDR1 SGHRS and CDR2 YFSETQ. CDR3 region: CASSKGHSNTEAFF. CDR3 nucleotides: TGCGCCAGCAGCAAGGGACACAGTAACACTGAAGCTTTCTTT.

The gene calls are TRBV28 and TRBJ1-4; D remains ambiguous. Germline CDR1 and CDR2: MDHEN and SYDVKM. Trimming removed 6 bases from V and 4 bases from J, with 12 bases in between. The CDR3 has 14 amino acids. This chain's CDR3 is CASSPQELNEKLFF. CDR3 DNA sequence: TGTGCCAGCAGCCCTCAGGAACTTAATGAAAAACTGTTTTTT.